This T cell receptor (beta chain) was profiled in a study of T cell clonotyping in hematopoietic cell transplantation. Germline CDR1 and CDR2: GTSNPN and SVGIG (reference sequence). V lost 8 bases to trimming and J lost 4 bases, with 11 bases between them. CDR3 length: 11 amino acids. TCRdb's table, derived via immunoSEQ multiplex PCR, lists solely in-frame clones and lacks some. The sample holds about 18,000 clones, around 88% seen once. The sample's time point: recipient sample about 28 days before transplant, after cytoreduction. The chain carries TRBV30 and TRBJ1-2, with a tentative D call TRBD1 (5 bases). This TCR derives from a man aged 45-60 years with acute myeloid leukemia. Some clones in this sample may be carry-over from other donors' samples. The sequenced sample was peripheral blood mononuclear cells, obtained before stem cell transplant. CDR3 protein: CAGPGLYGYTF. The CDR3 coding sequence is TGTGCCGGACCGGGGCTCTATGGCTACACCTTC.